Listed below are T cell receptor beta chains from one sample, sequenced in a study of blood T cell repertoires in COVID-19. TCRdb's table, derived via immunoSEQ multiplex PCR, lists solely in-frame clones and lacks some. The table lists some 230,000 clones, 83% of them singletons. The sequenced sample was peripheral blood. The source of these receptors is a woman in her forties or fifties with acute or convalescent COVID-19. Both conserved end residues are part of each CDR3. The order of the fields is V gene, D gene, clone size, J gene, CDR3 protein, CDR3 DNA. A D gene is named only where the DNA matches it firmly. Clone size is not always given. Where it is, it says once, few, many or a class for expanded clones.

TRBV5-1	TRBD1	-	TRBJ2-7	CASSLAGTERPLF	TGCGCCAGCAGCTTGGCCGGGACAGAGCGACCCCTCTTC
TRBV3-1/TRBV3-2	TRBD2	few	TRBJ2-7	CASSQLAGGSYEQYF	TGTGCCAGCAGCCAACTAGCGGGGGGTTCCTACGAGCAGTACTTC
TRBV4-2	-	-	TRBJ1-4	CASSALGGATNEKLFF	TGTGCCAGCAGCGCCCTCGGGGGTGCAACTAATGAAAAACTGTTTTTT
TRBV7-6	-	-	TRBJ2-7	CASSIVGYEQYF	TGTGCCAGCAGCATTGTCGGCTACGAGCAGTACTTC
TRBV4-2	-	-	TRBJ2-1	CASSQDRGEAEQFF	TGTGCCAGCAGCCAAGATCGGGGAGAGGCTGAGCAGTTCTTC
TRBV5-4	-	once	TRBJ1-1	CASSPGGAAMNTEAFF	TGTGCCAGCAGCCCGGGAGGGGCAGCTATGAACACTGAAGCTTTCTTT
TRBV19	TRBD2	once	TRBJ2-1	CASRGGSLYDNEQFF	TGTGCCAGTAGGGGCGGGAGCCTCTACGACAATGAGCAGTTCTTC
TRBV11-2	-	few	TRBJ1-2	CASSLDRDYGYTF	TGTGCCAGCAGCTTAGACAGGGACTATGGCTACACCTTC
TRBV10-3	TRBD2	-	TRBJ2-7	CAISESLAGALYEQYF	TGTGCCATCAGTGAGTCTCTAGCGGGAGCACTCTACGAGCAGTACTTC
TRBV4-3	-	-	TRBJ2-1	CASSQEGLNEQFF	TGCGCCAGCAGCCAGGAGGGACTTAATGAGCAGTTCTTC
TRBV7-9	-	-	TRBJ2-5	CASSLDTQETQYF	TGTGCCAGCAGCCTGGACACCCAAGAGACCCAGTACTTC
TRBV11-2	-	-	TRBJ2-7	CASSLILGPYEQYF	TGTGCCAGCAGCTTAATCTTGGGCCCCTACGAGCAGTACTTC
TRBV6-2/TRBV6-3	-	few	TRBJ2-7	CASSPRTYEQYF	TGTGCCAGCAGCCCGAGAACCTACGAGCAGTACTTC
TRBV21-1	-	-	TRBJ2-5	CASIQREDQETQYF	TGTGCCAGCATACAGCGGGAGGACCAAGAGACCCAGTACTTC
TRBV3-1/TRBV3-2	-	-	TRBJ2-7	CASSPDTYEQYF	TGTGCCAGCAGCCCGGACACTTACGAGCAGTACTTC
TRBV18	-	-	TRBJ2-5	CASSPRQASGETQYF	TGTGCCAGCTCACCTCGACAGGCTTCGGGAGAGACCCAGTACTTC
TRBV5-5	-	-	TRBJ1-5	CASRSGGGSGNQPQHF	TGTGCCAGCAGATCTGGGGGGGGCAGTGGCAATCAGCCCCAGCATTTT
TRBV6-5	TRBD1	-	TRBJ2-3	CASRWTGAHGDTQYF	TGTGCCAGCAGGTGGACAGGGGCCCACGGAGATACGCAGTATTTT
TRBV3-1/TRBV3-2	TRBD1	-	TRBJ2-7	CASSPVPGQGWEQYF	TGTGCCAGCAGTCCAGTACCGGGACAGGGGTGGGAGCAGTACTTC
TRBV5-1	-	once	TRBJ1-3	CASSEASGNTIYF	TGCGCCAGCAGCGAAGCCTCTGGAAACACCATATATTTT
TRBV23-1	TRBD1	-	TRBJ1-1	CASTGDREKGMNTEAFF	TGCGCCAGCACCGGGGACAGGGAAAAGGGTATGAACACTGAAGCTTTCTTT
TRBV4-1	-	-	TRBJ2-7	CASSQEHRTHWYEQYF	TGCGCCAGCAGCCAAGAGCATAGAACCCATTGGTACGAGCAGTACTTC
TRBV27	TRBD1	once	TRBJ2-7	CASSLSGTGPYEQYF	TGTGCCAGCAGCCTCTCGGGGACAGGGCCCTACGAGCAGTACTTC
TRBV10-3	TRBD1	-	TRBJ1-2	CAISESRTGDYGYTF	TGTGCCATCAGTGAGTCCAGGACAGGGGACTATGGCTACACCTTC
TRBV7-7	-	once	TRBJ2-1	CASSPEGSYNEQFF	TGTGCCAGTAGCCCGGAGGGGTCTTACAATGAGCAGTTCTTC
TRBV7-2	-	-	TRBJ1-4	CASSLGSATNEKLFF	TGTGCCAGCAGCTTAGGCAGTGCAACTAATGAAAAACTGTTTTTT
TRBV7-2	TRBD2	-	TRBJ2-7	CASSLGLGLPTDYEQYF	TGTGCCAGCAGCTTAGGGTTGGGACTACCGACGGATTACGAGCAGTACTTC
TRBV12-3/TRBV12-4	TRBD1	-	TRBJ2-5	CASSFRGQAQYF	TGTGCCAGCAGTTTCAGGGGGCAGGCCCAGTACTTC
TRBV7-2	-	-	TRBJ1-1	CASSPRGNRRVNTEAFF	TGTGCCAGCTCCCCTCGGGGAAATCGGAGGGTGAACACTGAAGCTTTCTTT
TRBV19	TRBD2	once	TRBJ2-3	CASQRGGAISTDTQYF	TGTGCCAGCCAGCGGGGGGGGGCCATCAGCACAGATACGCAGTATTTT
TRBV5-1	TRBD2	-	TRBJ2-1	CASNLVAGGPLYGEQFF	TGCGCCAGCAACCTCGTAGCGGGAGGGCCGTTGTATGGTGAGCAGTTCTTC
TRBV6-5	TRBD2	once	TRBJ2-1	CASRLAGAYNEQFF	TGTGCCAGTAGACTAGCGGGGGCCTACAATGAGCAGTTCTTC
TRBV28	-	-	TRBJ2-4	CASSGRTRPENIQYF	TGTGCCAGCAGTGGGAGGACTCGTCCCGAAAACATTCAGTACTTC
TRBV4-1	TRBD1	-	TRBJ1-4	CASSLTGTAGEKLFF	TGCGCCAGCAGCCTGACCGGGACAGCAGGGGAAAAACTGTTTTTT
TRBV28	-	-	TRBJ2-6	CASRTRGQVSSGANVLTF	TGTGCCAGCCGAACGAGAGGGCAGGTGAGCTCTGGGGCCAACGTCCTGACTTTC
TRBV19	-	-	TRBJ1-5	CASRSGSNQPQHF	TGTGCCAGTAGGTCAGGGAGCAATCAGCCCCAGCATTTT
TRBV5-6	-	-	TRBJ1-5	CASSPHPPGSNQPQHF	TGTGCCAGCAGCCCCCACCCTCCAGGGAGCAATCAGCCCCAGCATTTT
TRBV6-2/TRBV6-3	-	-	TRBJ2-1	CASSYSTSSIEQFF	TGTGCCAGCAGTTACTCGACTAGTAGCATTGAGCAGTTCTTC
TRBV30	TRBD2	-	TRBJ2-1	CAWRTSGRAGEQFF	TGTGCCTGGAGGACTAGCGGGAGGGCCGGTGAGCAGTTCTTC
TRBV7-2	-	-	TRBJ1-3	CASSFEVLLSGNTIYF	TGTGCCAGCAGCTTCGAGGTGCTTCTCTCTGGAAACACCATATATTTT
TRBV5-4	-	-	TRBJ1-1	CASKGGSETEAFF	TGTGCCAGCAAGGGGGGGAGCGAGACTGAAGCTTTCTTT
TRBV10-3	-	-	TRBJ2-1	CAISAHQTYNEQFF	TGTGCCATCAGTGCACATCAAACCTACAATGAGCAGTTCTTC
TRBV21-1	-	few	TRBJ1-5	CASTIPTGEISNQPQHF	TGTGCCAGCACCATCCCGACAGGGGAAATCAGCAATCAGCCCCAGCATTTT
TRBV9	-	once	TRBJ1-2	CASSSSPPLGYTF	TGTGCCAGCAGCTCAAGCCCCCCCTTAGGCTACACCTTC
TRBV4-3	-	-	TRBJ1-2	CASKPALNQGSVLKGYTF	TGCGCCAGCAAGCCTGCGCTTAACCAGGGGTCTGTCTTGAAGGGCTACACCTTC
TRBV24-1	-	-	TRBJ1-1	CATSDWGGTEAFF	TGTGCCACCAGTGATTGGGGGGGTACTGAAGCTTTCTTT
TRBV4-3	-	-	TRBJ2-5	CASSQDPEETQYF	TGCGCCAGCAGCCAAGATCCGGAGGAGACCCAGTACTTC
TRBV7-6	TRBD2	-	TRBJ2-1	CASSLAPTSGGYNEQFF	TGTGCCAGCAGCTTAGCCCCGACTAGCGGGGGTTACAATGAGCAGTTCTTC